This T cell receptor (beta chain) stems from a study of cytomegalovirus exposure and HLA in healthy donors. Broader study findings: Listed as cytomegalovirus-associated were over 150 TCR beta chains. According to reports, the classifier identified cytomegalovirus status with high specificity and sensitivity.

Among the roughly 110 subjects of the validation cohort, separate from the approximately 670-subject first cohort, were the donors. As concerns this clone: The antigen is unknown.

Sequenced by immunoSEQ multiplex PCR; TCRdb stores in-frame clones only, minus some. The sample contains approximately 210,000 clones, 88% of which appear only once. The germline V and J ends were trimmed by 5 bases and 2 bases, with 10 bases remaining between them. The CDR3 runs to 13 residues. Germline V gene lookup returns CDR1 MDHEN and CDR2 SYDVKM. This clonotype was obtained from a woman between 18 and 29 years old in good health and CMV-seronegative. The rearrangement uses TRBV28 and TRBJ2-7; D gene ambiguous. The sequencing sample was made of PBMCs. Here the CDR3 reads CASSPPGTYEQYF. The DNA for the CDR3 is TGTGCCAGCAGTCCCCCCGGTACCTACGAGCAGTACTTC.